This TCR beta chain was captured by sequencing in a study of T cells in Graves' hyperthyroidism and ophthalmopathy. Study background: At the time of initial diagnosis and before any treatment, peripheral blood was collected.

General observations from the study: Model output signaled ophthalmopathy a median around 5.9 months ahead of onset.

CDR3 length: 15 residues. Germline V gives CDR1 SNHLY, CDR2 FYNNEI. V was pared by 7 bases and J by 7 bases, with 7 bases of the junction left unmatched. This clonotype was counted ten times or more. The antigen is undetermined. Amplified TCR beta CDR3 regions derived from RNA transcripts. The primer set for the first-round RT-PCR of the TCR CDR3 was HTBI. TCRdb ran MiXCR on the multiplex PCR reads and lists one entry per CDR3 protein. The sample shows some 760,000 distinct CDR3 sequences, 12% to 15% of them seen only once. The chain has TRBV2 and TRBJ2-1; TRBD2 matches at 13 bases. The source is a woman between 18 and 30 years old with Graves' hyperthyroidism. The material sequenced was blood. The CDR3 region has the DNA TGTGCCAGCAAACTGGGACTAGCGGGAAGAAATGAGCAGTTCTTC. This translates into CASKLGLAGRNEQFF.